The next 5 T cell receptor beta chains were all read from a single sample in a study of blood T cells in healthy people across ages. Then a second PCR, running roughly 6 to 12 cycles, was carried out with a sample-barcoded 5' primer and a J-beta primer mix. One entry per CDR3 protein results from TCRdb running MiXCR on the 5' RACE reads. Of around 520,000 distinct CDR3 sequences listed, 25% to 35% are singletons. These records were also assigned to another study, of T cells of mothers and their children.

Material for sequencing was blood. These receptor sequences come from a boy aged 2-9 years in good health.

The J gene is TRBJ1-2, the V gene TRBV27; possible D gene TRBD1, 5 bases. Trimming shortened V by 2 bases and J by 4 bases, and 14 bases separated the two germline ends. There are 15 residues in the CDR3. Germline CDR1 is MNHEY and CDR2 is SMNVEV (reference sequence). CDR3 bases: TGTGCCAGCAGTTTAGCGGGAAGGGGCCTCTATGGCTACACCTTC. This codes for CASSLAGRGLYGYTF.

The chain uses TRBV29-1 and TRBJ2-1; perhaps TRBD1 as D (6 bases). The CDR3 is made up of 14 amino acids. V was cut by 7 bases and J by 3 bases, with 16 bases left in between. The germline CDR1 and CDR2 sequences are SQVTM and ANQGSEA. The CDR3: CSAPQGRLYNEQFF. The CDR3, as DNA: TGCAGCGCCCCACAGGGCCGACTCTACAATGAGCAGTTCTTC.

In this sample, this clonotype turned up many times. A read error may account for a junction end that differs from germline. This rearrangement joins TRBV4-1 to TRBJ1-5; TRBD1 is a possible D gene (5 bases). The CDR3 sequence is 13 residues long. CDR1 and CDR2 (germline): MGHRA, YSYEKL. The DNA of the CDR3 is TGTGCCAGCAGCCAAGGGGGCAATCAGCCCCAGCATTTT. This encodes CASSQGGNQPQHF.

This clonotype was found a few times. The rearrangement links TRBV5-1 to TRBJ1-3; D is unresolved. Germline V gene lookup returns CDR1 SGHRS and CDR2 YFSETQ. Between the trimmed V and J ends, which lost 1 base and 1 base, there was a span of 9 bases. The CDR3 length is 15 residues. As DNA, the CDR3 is TGCGCCAGCAGCTTGACTAGGGATTCTGGAAACACCATATATTTT. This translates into CASSLTRDSGNTIYF. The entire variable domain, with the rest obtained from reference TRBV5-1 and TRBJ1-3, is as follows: KAGVTQTPRYLIKTRGQQVTLSCSPISGHRSVSWYQQTPGQGLQFLFEYFSETQRNKGNFPGRFSGRQFSNSRSEMNVSTLELGDSALYLCASSLTRDSGNTIYFGEGSWLTVV.

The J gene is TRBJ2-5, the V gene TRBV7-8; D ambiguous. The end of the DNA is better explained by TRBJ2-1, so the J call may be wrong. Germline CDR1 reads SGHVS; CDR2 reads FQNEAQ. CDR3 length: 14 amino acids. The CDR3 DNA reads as TGTGCCAGCAGCTTAGAAAGTACGGCTAATGAGCAGTTCTTC. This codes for CASSLESTANEQFF.